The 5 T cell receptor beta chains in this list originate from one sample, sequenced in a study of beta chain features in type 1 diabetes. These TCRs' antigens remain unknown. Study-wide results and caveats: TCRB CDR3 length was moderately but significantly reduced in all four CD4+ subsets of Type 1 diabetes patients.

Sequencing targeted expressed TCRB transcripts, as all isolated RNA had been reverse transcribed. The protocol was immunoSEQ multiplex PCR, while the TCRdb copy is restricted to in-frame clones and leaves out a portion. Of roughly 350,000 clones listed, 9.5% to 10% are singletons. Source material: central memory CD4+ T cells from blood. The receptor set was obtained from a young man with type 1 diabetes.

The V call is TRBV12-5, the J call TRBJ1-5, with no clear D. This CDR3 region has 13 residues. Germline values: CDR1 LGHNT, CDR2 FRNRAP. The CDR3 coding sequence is TGTGCCTCGGGAAGGGAAAGCAATCAGCCCCAGCATTTT. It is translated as CASGRESNQPQHF.

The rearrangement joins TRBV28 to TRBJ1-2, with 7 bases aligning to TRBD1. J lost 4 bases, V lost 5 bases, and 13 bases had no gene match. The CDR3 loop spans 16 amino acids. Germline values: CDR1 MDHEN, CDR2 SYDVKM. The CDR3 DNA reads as TGTGCCAGCAGTCCTAACCCCGGGACAGTTGTCTATGGCTACACCTTC. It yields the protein CASSPNPGTVVYGYTF.

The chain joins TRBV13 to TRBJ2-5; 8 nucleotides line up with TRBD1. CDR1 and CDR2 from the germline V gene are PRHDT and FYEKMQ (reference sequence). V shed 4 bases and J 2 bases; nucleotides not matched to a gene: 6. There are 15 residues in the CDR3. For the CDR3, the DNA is TGTGCCAGCAGCTCCGCCCGACAGGGGCAAGAGACCCAGTACTTC. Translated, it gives CASSSARQGQETQYF.

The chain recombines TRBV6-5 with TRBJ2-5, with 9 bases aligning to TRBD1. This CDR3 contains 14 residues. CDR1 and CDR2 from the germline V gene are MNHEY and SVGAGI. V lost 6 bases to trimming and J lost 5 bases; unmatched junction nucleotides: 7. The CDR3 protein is CASRPQGAGETQYF. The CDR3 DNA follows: TGTGCCAGCAGGCCACAGGGGGCCGGGGAGACCCAGTACTTC.

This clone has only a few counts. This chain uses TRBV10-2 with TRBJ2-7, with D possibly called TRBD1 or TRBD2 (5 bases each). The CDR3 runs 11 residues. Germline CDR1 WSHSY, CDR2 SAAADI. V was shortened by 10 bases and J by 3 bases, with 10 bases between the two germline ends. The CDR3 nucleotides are TGCGCCACCCGGGACGGCTACGAGCAGTACTTC. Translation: CATRDGYEQYF.